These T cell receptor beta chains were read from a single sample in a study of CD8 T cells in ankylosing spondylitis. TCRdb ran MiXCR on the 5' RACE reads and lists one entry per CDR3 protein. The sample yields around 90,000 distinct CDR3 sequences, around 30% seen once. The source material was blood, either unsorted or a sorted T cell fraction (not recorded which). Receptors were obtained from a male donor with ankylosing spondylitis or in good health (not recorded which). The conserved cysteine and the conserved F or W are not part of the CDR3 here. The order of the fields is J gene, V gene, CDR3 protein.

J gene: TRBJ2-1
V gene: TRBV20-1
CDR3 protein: CARDRLGGLYEQF

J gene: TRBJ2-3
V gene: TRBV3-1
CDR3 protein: ASGPDTQY

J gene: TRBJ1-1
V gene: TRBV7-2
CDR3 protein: ASSRDRRNTEAF

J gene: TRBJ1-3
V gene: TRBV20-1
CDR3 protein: SALASRSSSGNTIY

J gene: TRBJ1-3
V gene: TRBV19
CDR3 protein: ASSMAAANTIY

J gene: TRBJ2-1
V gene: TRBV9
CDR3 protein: ASSEGGQVTINEQF

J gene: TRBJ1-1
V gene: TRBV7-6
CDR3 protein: ASSPTDLEAF

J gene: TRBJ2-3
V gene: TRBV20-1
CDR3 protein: SAKATDTQY

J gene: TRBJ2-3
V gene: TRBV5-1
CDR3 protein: ASSLEEGVDTQY

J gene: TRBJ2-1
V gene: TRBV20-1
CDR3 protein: SAPSSGTYNEQF

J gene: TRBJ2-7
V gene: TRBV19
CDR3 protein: ASSIFGGSNEQY

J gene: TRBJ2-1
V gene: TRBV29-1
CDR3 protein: SVYGGGTPGDEQF

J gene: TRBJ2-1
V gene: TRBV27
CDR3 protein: ASSFGPSYNEQF

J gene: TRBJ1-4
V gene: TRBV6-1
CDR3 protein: ASSEGLTNEKLF

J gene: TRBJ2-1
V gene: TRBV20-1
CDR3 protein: STGSSGISEQF

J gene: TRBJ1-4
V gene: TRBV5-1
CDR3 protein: ASSLDLDRGLF

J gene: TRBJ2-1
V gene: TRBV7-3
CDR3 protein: ASSTRTSGVTYNEQF

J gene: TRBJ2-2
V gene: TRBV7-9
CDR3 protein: ASSFRDRGTGELF

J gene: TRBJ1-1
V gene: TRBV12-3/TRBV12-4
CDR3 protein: ASSLTARAEAF

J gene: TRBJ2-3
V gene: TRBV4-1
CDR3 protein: ASSHRTSGYSDTQY

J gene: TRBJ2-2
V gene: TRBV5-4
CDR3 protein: ASSLISGSITGELF

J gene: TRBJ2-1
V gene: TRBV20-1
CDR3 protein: SALSGAYNEQF

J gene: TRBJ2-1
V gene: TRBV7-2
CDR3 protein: ASSPAPTGYNEQF

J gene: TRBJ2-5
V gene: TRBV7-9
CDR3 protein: ASSFRLGETQY

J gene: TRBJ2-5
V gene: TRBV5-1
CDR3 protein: ASSPSGGQETQY

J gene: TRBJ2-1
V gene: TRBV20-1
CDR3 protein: SASGVLALNNEQF

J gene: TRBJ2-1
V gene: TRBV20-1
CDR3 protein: SARPGTGGKGEQF

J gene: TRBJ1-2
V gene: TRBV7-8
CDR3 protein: ASSKLGVSYGYT

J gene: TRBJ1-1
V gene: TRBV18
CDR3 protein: ASSPAPEGNTEAF

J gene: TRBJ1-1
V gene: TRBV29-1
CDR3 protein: SVEEGVGTEAF

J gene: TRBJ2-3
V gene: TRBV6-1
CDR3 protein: ASSSGLLDTQY

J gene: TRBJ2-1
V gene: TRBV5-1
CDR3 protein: ASSIWTGAGEQF

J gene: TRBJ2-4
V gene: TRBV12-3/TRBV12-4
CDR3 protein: ASSSTGVNQY

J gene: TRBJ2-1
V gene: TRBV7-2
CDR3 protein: ASSRGTGSYNEQF

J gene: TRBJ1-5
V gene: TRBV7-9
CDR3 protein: ASSLVRGGWQNQPQH